This entry lists 6 T cell receptor beta chains sequenced from one sample in a study of radiation and T cells in renal cell carcinoma. TCRdb keeps only in-frame clones here, not all; method: immunoSEQ multiplex PCR. The sample holds approximately 150,000 clones, approximately 86% seen once. Time point of the sample: blood 4 weeks post-SBRT, at nephrectomy. Treatment here: 15 Gy SBRT to primary tumor, nephrectomy 4 weeks later. The specimen was blood, collected from a patient whose treatment included radiotherapy and nephrectomy. The receptors come from a woman aged 45-65 years with renal cell carcinoma.

This rearrangement joins TRBV4-2 to TRBJ2-5; TRBD1 might be the D (5 bases). V shed 0 bases and J shed 4 bases, with 21 bases lying between them. Germline CDR1 reads LGHNA; CDR2 reads YNFKEQ. The CDR3 length is 18 residues. The CDR3 reads CASSQDAMGSGARETQYF. CDR3 DNA sequence: TGTGCCAGCAGCCAAGACGCAATGGGCTCTGGGGCAAGAGAGACCCAGTACTTC.

This rearrangement joins TRBV6-1 to TRBJ1-1; no definite D call. CDR1 is MNHNS, CDR2 SASEGT, per germline. This CDR3 spans 13 amino acids. The V and J ends lost 4 bases and 2 bases respectively, with 8 bases between them. The CDR3 is CASSASSNTEAFF. CDR3 nucleotides: TGTGCCAGCAGTGCCAGTTCAAACACTGAAGCTTTCTTT.

The rearrangement joins TRBV7-2 to TRBJ2-7; D unclear. The CDR3 contains 11 residues. Per germline, CDR1 SGHTA and CDR2 FQGNSA. Trimming shortened V by 6 bases and J by 5 bases, and 8 bases separated the two germline ends. CDR3 sequence reads: CASSSFDEQYF. CDR3 in DNA: TGTGCCAGCAGTAGTTTTGACGAGCAGTACTTC.

This sequence joins TRBV19 and TRBJ1-4; 9 nucleotides agree with TRBD1. Per germline, CDR1 LNHDA and CDR2 SQIVND (reference sequence). The length of the CDR3 is 15 residues. The trim removed 0 bases at V and 7 bases at J, leaving 3 bases unmatched. The CDR3, as DNA: TGTGCCAGTAGTATAGACGCGGACAGGGGTGAAAAACTGTTTTTT. This codes for CASSIDADRGEKLFF.

The V gene is TRBV4-3, the J gene TRBJ2-5; possibly TRBD2 for D (5 bases). Germline V gene lookup returns CDR1 LGHNA and CDR2 YSLEER. There are 14 residues in the CDR3. V was pared by 1 base and J by 3 bases, with 9 bases between. CDR3 amino acids: CASSQGLGEETQYF. Here the CDR3 DNA reads TGCGCCAGCAGCCAAGGCTTGGGAGAAGAGACCCAGTACTTC.

This clone was picked up one time. The chain recombines TRBV18 with TRBJ2-7, with 9 positions matching TRBD1. The V and J ends lost 4 bases and 2 bases, in that order; junction bases with no gene match: 3. This CDR3 has 14 amino acids. Germline assignment: CDR1 KGHSH and CDR2 LQKENI. The CDR3 coding sequence is TGTGCCAGCTCACGACAGGGGGAGACCTACGAGCAGTACTTC. Translating gives CASSRQGETYEQYF.